This T cell receptor beta chain was found in a study of T cell repertoires in cytomegalovirus infection. On the study more broadly: It was the public TCR beta signatures that indicated both CMV infection and matching HLA type.

MiXCR, run by TCRdb on the reads, gives a single entry per CDR3 protein. The sample yields more than 150,000 distinct CDR3 sequences, about 20% seen once. This clonotype was counted a few times. Its antigen is undetermined. This CDR3 is 17 amino acids long. Germline CDR1 SEHNR, CDR2 FQNEAQ (reference sequence). Trimming pared 5 bases from V and 1 base from J, leaving 18 bases between. Study-level points and caveats: The study identified carriers of CMV plus the relevant HLA from cumulative public TCR beta family frequency. HLA-C-restricted TCR beta clonotypes specific for CMV led the ex vivo response.

V usage is TRBV7-9 and J usage is TRBJ2-4; D is perhaps TRBD2 (7 bases). The clonotype comes from a human donor in good health (CMV status not recorded). Some clones in this sample may be carry-over from other donors' samples. The material sequenced was PBMCs. Here the CDR3 reads CASSAWGGAPAKNIQYF. CDR3 nucleotides: TGTGCCAGCAGCGCGTGGGGGGGGGCCCCGGCCAAAAACATTCAGTACTTC.